One sample yielded the 2 T cell receptor beta chains listed below, sequenced in a study of blood T cell repertoires in COVID-19. TCRdb keeps only in-frame clones here, not all; method: immunoSEQ multiplex PCR. The table has approximately 170,000 clones, approximately 85% seen once. Sequencing input: PBMCs or T cells enriched from blood (not recorded which). These receptors were taken from a woman between 18 and 29 years old who had recovered from COVID-19.

The chain joins TRBV2 to TRBJ1-5, with TRBD1 as a possible D gene (6 bases). The germline gives CDR1 SNHLY, CDR2 FYNNEI. The CDR3 contains 13 residues. Trimming removed 7 bases at V and 4 bases at J, with 11 bases between. Here the CDR3 reads CASTSQGNQPQHF. The CDR3 nucleotides are TGTGCCAGCACGTCACAGGGTAATCAGCCCCAGCATTTT.

V gene TRBV30 combines with J gene TRBJ2-7; 7 bases are a match to TRBD1. CDR3 length equals 11 residues. Germline V gives CDR1 GTSNPN, CDR2 SVGIG (reference sequence). J was trimmed by 7 bases and V by 4 bases; bases with no gene match: 4. The CDR3 region has the DNA TGTGCCTGGATGGACAGGAGGGAGCAGTACTTC. It specifies CAWMDRREQYF.